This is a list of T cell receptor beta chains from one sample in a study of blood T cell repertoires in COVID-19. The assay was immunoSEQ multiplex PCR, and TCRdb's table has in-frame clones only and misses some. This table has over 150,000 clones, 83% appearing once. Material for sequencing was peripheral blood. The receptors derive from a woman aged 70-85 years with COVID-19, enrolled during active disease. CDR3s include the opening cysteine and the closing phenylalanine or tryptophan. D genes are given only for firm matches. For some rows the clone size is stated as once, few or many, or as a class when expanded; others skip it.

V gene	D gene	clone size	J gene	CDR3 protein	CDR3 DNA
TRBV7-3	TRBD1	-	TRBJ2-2	CASSPRTGGATGELFF	TGTGCCAGCAGCCCTCGGACAGGGGGCGCCACCGGGGAGCTGTTTTTT
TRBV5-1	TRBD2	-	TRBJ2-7	CASSLGGLAGGQRLF	TGCGCCAGCAGCTTGGGGGGCCTAGCGGGAGGCCAGAGGCTGTTC
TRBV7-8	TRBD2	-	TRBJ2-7	CASSLADPGTSGFYEQYF	TGTGCCAGCAGCTTAGCCGACCCAGGGACTAGCGGATTCTACGAGCAGTACTTC
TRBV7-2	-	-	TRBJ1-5	CASSFDSSNQPQHF	TGTGCCAGCAGTTTCGACAGTTCCAATCAGCCCCAGCATTTT
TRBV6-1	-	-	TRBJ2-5	CASSDDRSEETQYF	TGTGCCAGCAGTGATGACAGATCCGAAGAGACCCAGTACTTC
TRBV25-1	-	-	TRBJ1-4	CASSVGGGNEKLFF	TGTGCCAGCAGTGTAGGGGGAGGGAATGAAAAACTGTTTTTT
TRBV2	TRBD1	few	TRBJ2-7	CALSRDRDYEQYF	TGTGCCTTATCCCGGGACAGGGACTACGAGCAGTACTTC
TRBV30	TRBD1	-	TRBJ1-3	CAWSAGQGFSGNTIYF	TGTGCCTGGAGTGCAGGACAGGGGTTCTCTGGAAACACCATATATTTT
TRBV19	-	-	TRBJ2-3	CASSSWGDSTDTQYF	TGTGCCAGTAGTAGCTGGGGGGATAGCACAGATACGCAGTATTTT
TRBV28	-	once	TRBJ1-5	CASSLTGREQPQHF	TGTGCCAGCAGTTTAACCGGGAGGGAGCAGCCCCAGCATTTT
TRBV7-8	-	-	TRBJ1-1	CASSLDLWEAFF	TGTGCCAGCAGCTTAGACTTATGGGAAGCTTTCTTT
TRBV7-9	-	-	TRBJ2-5	CASRLGGFGETQYF	TGTGCCAGCAGATTAGGAGGGTTTGGAGAGACCCAGTACTTC
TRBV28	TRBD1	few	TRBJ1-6	CASSPTGTGDNSPLHF	TGTGCCAGCAGTCCTACCGGGACAGGGGACAATTCACCCCTCCACTTT
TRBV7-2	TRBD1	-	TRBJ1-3	CASSSGGLGGNTIYF	TGTGCCAGCAGCTCAGGGGGTTTGGGAGGAAACACCATATATTTT
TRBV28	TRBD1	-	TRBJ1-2	CASSLRDRGGYGYTF	TGTGCCAGCAGTCTCCGGGACAGGGGAGGCTATGGCTACACCTTC
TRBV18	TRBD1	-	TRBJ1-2	CASSQMGQVPSGGYTF	TGTGCCAGCTCACAGATGGGACAGGTCCCTTCTGGGGGCTACACCTTC
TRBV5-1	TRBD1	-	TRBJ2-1	CASSLGQGFEQFF	TGCGCCAGCAGCTTGGGACAGGGGTTTGAGCAGTTCTTC
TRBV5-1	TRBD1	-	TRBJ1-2	CASSIDGQGYGYTF	TGCGCCAGCAGCATTGACGGACAGGGCTATGGCTACACCTTC
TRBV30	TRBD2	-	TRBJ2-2	CAWSVRSSGRAGTGELFF	TGTGCCTGGAGTGTACGGTCTAGCGGGAGGGCCGGGACCGGGGAGCTGTTTTTT
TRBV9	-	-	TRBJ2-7	CASSAGLGLGEQYF	TGTGCCAGCAGCGCTGGGCTCGGACTCGGCGAGCAGTACTTC
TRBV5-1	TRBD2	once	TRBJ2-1	CASSFSGSPTDEQFF	TGCGCCAGCAGCTTTAGCGGGAGCCCCACGGATGAGCAGTTCTTC
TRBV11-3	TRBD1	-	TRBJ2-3	CASSPGGTTDTQYF	TGTGCCAGCAGCCCAGGGGGTACCACAGATACGCAGTATTTT
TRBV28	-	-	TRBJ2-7	CATLLGGTYEQYF	TGTGCCACCCTACTCGGAGGGACCTACGAGCAGTACTTC
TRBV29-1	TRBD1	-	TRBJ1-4	CSAGQTNEKLFF	TGCAGCGCGGGACAGACTAATGAAAAACTGTTTTTT
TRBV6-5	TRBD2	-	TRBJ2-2	CASKLLAGDTGELFF	TGTGCCAGCAAGTTACTAGCGGGAGACACCGGGGAGCTGTTTTTT
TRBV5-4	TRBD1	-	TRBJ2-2	CASSQGDRGRGSGELFF	TGTGCCAGCAGTCAGGGGGACAGGGGGCGCGGTAGCGGGGAGCTGTTTTTT
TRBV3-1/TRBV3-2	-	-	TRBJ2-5	CASSQIYREFGGAQETQYF	TGTGCCAGCAGCCAAATCTACAGGGAGTTCGGTGGGGCACAAGAGACCCAGTACTTC
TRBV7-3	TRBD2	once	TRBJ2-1	CASSLRAGAGGYNEQFF	TGTGCCAGCAGCTTAAGAGCCGGGGCGGGAGGGTACAATGAGCAGTTCTTC
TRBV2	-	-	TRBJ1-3	CASSADRFFSGNTIYF	TGTGCCAGCAGTGCTGACAGGTTTTTCTCTGGAAACACCATATATTTT
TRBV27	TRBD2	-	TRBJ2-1	CASSPTGTSGQYNEQFF	TGTGCCAGCAGTCCCACCGGGACTAGCGGGCAATACAATGAGCAGTTCTTC
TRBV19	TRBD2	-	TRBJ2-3	CASSRLAGEPDTQYF	TGTGCCAGTAGCCGACTAGCGGGAGAACCAGATACGCAGTATTTT
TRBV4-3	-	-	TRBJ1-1	CASSQARDTEAFF	TGCGCCAGCAGCCAAGCTCGGGACACTGAAGCTTTCTTT
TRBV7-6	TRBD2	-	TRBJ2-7	CASSTGTSGSYEQYF	TGTGCCAGCAGCACCGGGACTAGCGGATCCTACGAGCAGTACTTC
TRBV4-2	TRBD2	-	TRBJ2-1	CASSQGLGLAYYNEQFF	TGTGCCAGCAGCCAAGGGTTGGGACTAGCGTATTACAATGAGCAGTTCTTC
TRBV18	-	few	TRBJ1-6	CASSPWAGYNSPLHF	TGTGCCAGCTCACCATGGGCAGGATATAATTCACCCCTCCACTTT
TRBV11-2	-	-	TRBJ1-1	CASSLGGFEAFF	TGTGCCAGCAGCTTGGGGGGTTTCGAAGCTTTCTTT
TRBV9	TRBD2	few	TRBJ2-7	CASSVGPSGLSYEQYF	TGTGCCAGCAGCGTAGGACCTAGCGGCTTATCCTACGAGCAGTACTTC
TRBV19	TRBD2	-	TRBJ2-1	CASSMGLAGVLSYNEQFF	TGTGCCAGTAGTATGGGACTAGCGGGAGTCCTCTCCTACAATGAGCAGTTCTTC
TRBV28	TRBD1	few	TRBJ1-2	CASRPTGKYGYTF	TGTGCCAGCAGACCGACAGGGAAGTATGGCTACACCTTC
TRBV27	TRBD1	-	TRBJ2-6	CASSPFYRGGANVLTF	TGTGCCAGCAGTCCCTTTTACAGGGGGGGGGCCAACGTCCTGACTTTC
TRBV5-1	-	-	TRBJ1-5	CASSFDGGKGQPQHF	TGCGCCAGCAGCTTTGACGGGGGTAAAGGTCAGCCCCAGCATTTT
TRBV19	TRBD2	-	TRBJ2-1	CASGVAGGSYNEQFF	TGTGCCAGTGGGGTAGCGGGAGGCTCCTACAATGAGCAGTTCTTC
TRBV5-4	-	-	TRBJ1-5	CASSFGGNSNQPQHF	TGTGCCAGCAGCTTCGGAGGGAATAGCAATCAGCCCCAGCATTTT
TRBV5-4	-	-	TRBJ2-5	CASSLRAGETQYF	TGTGCCAGCAGCCTCAGGGCGGGGGAGACCCAGTACTTC